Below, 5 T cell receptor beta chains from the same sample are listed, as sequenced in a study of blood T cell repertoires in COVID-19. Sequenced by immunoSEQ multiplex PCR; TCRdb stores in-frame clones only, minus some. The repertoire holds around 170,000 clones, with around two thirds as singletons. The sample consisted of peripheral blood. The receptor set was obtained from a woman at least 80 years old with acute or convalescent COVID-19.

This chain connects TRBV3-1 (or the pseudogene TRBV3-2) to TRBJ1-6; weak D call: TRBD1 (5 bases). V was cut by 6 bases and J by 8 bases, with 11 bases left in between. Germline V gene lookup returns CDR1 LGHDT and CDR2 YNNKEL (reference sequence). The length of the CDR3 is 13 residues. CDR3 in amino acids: CASSQGFDSPLHF. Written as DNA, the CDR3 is TGTGCCAGCAGTCAGGGTTTCGATTCACCCCTCCACTTT.

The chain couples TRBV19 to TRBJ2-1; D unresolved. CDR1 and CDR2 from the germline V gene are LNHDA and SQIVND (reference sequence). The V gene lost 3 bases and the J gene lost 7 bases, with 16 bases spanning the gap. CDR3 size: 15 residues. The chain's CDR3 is CASSMIVSRVNEQFF. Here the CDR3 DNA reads TGTGCCAGTAGTATGATAGTGTCGAGAGTGAATGAGCAGTTCTTC.

CDR3 amino acids: CAIRFERSSYEQYF. CDR3 nucleotide sequence: TGTGCCATCAGGTTCGAGCGGAGCTCCTACGAGCAGTACTTC. The J gene is TRBJ2-7, the V gene TRBV10-3, with D possibly matching TRBD2 (5 bases). The germline V gene encodes CDR1 ENHRY and CDR2 SYGVKD. The CDR3 loop spans 14 amino acids. Trimming cost V 6 bases and J 0 bases, with 12 bases left between them.

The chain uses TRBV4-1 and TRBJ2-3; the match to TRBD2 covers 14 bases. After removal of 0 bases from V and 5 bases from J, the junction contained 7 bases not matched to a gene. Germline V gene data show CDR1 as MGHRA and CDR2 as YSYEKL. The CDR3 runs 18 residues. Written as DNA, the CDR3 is TGCGCCAGCAGCCAAGAGAGGGGGACTAGCGGGAGTAAAGATACGCAGTATTTT. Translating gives CASSQERGTSGSKDTQYF.

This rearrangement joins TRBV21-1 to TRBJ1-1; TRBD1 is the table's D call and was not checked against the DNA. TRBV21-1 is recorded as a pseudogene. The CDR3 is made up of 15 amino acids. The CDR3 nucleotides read TGTGCCAGCAGCAGCACCAGGGGGCTCTTGACTGAAGCTTTCTTT. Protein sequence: CASSSTRGLLTEAFF.